Each of the 8 T cell receptor beta chains below was sequenced from the same sample in a study of T-cell reconstitution after alpha-beta-depleted transplantation in children. During its preparation, the TCRbeta library received unique molecular identifiers. TCRdb recomputed calls from the PCR reads with MiXCR, one row per CDR3 protein. The sample gives around 450,000 distinct CDR3 sequences, 15% to 20% of which show up once; around 28% is in the top ten. Sequenced material: PBMCs, mostly from graft donor cells, taken 360 days after TCRalphabeta/CD19-depleted stem cell transplant. The receptors shown here come from a boy under two years old who had a stem cell transplant for Wiskott-Aldrich syndrome, so the T cells may come from the graft donor.

This sequence joins TRBV19 and TRBJ1-1; D gene ambiguous. The germline gives CDR1 LNHDA, CDR2 SQIVND (reference sequence). V shed 4 bases and J shed 1 base, with 7 bases lying between them. The CDR3 runs 13 residues. For the CDR3, the DNA is TGTGCCAGTAGTACCCCCCCGAACACTGAAGCTTTCTTT. Amino acids: CASSTPPNTEAFF.

V is TRBV9 and J is TRBJ2-2; D gene unclear. The length of the CDR3 is 14 residues. CDR1 and CDR2 from the germline V gene are SGDLS and YYNGEE. V lost 4 bases and J 3 bases, leaving 10 bases between the germline ends. CDR3 sequence: CASSLYTDTGELFF. The CDR3 DNA sequence: TGTGCCAGCAGCCTCTACACAGACACCGGGGAGCTGTTTTTT.

This clonotype has ten or more counts. The chain recombines TRBV29-1 with TRBJ2-1; 10 positions match TRBD2. The CDR3 runs to 16 residues. CDR1 and CDR2 from the germline V gene are SQVTM and ANQGSEA. V lost 4 bases to trimming and J lost 0 bases; unmatched junction nucleotides: 6. The CDR3 DNA reads as TGCAGCGTTGTAAGCGGGAGGGCTCCCTCCTACAATGAGCAGTTCTTC. Translating it yields CSVVSGRAPSYNEQFF.

The V call is TRBV29-1, the J call TRBJ2-1; the match to TRBD1 covers 7 bases. This CDR3 is 15 amino acids long. The trim removed 4 bases at V and 2 bases at J, leaving 8 bases unmatched. Per the germline V gene, CDR1 is SQVTM and CDR2 is ANQGSEA. This chain's CDR3 is CSVGRDSGPYNEQFF. The CDR3 coding sequence is TGCAGCGTTGGACGGGACAGTGGACCCTACAATGAGCAGTTCTTC.

This clonotype was picked up a small number of times. This chain connects TRBV20-1 to TRBJ1-1, with 7 bases fitting TRBD1. V was clipped by 0 bases and J by 3 bases; unmatched bases: 4. CDR3 length: 14 residues. CDR1 and CDR2 (germline): DFQATT, SNEGSKA (reference sequence). CDR3 region: CSARENRGHTEAFF. The CDR3 DNA reads TGCAGTGCTAGAGAGAACAGGGGACACACTGAAGCTTTCTTT.

This clonotype was counted a few times. This rearrangement joins TRBV2 to TRBJ2-1; 8 bases agree with TRBD2. The length of the CDR3 is 16 residues. From germline, CDR1 is SNHLY and CDR2 FYNNEI. V trimming: 6 bases; J trimming: 5 bases; junction bases outside the gene matches: 12. CDR3 region: CASSQERRLANNEQFF. The CDR3 region has the DNA TGTGCCAGCAGCCAAGAACGAAGACTAGCGAACAATGAGCAGTTCTTC.

This clonotype has ten or more counts. The rearrangement uses TRBV10-3 and TRBJ2-1; weak D call: TRBD2 (5 bases). The length of the CDR3 is 12 residues. Trimming pared 2 bases from V and 6 bases from J, leaving 5 bases between. The germline gives CDR1 ENHRY, CDR2 SYGVKD. Here the CDR3 reads CAISETSNEQFF. The DNA of the CDR3 is TGTGCCATCAGTGAGACTAGCAATGAGCAGTTCTTC.

In its sample, this clonotype was seen many times. The V gene is TRBV12-5, the J gene TRBJ2-4; TRBD1 agrees at 10 bases. Germline assignment: CDR1 LGHNT and CDR2 FRNRAP. V lost 6 bases and J lost 1; bases outside the gene matches: 18. The CDR3 is 20 residues long. The CDR3 protein is CASGQFPAGTGDEAKNIQYF. In DNA form, the CDR3 reads TGTGCTAGTGGGCAATTCCCTGCCGGGACAGGGGATGAGGCCAAAAACATTCAGTACTTC.